This T cell receptor beta chain derives from a study of blood T cells in healthy people across ages. A remark on this clonotype: One end of the junction is discordant with germline, which a read error may explain.

Primers used in a second PCR of about 6 to 12 cycles were a sample-barcoded 5' primer and a J-beta primer mix. TCRdb ran MiXCR on the 5' RACE reads and lists one entry per CDR3 protein. The table includes roughly 1,100,000 distinct CDR3 sequences, about 23% detected once. These records were also assigned to another study, of T cells of mothers and their children.

The TCR comes from a girl aged 2 to 10 in good health. Input material: blood.

CDR3 region: CATSDSSTGNTEAFF. In DNA form, the CDR3 reads TGTGCCACCAGTGATTCGTCGACAGGGAACACCGAAGCTTTCTTT. The chain has TRBV24-1 and TRBJ1-1, with 7 bases aligning to TRBD1. From germline, CDR1 is KGHDR and CDR2 SFDVKD. The CDR3 totals 15 residues.